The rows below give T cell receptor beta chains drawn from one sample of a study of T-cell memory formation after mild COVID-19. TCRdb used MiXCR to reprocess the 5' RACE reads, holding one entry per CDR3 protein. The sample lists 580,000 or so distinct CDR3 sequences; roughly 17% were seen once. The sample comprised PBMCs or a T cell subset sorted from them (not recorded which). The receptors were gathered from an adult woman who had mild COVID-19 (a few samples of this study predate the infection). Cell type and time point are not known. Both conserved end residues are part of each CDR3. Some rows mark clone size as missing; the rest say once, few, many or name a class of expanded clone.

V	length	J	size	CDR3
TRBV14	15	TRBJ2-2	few	CASSQVWGHPGELFF
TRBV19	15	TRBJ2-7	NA	CASSISAQGAHEQYF
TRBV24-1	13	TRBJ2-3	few	CATSDPSTDTQYF
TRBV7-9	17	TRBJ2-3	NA	CASSLARRGEFTDTQYF
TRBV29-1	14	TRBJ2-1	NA	CSVFGQGPYNEQFF
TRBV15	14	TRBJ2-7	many	CATSRDRSSYEQYF
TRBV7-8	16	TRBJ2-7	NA	CASSLARDSFTYEQYF
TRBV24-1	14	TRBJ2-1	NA	CATSDFRRDNEQFF
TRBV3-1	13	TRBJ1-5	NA	CASSPPPGQPQHF
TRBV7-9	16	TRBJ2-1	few	CASRPTGPGLDNEQFF
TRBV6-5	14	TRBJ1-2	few	CASRPTGSAVGYTF
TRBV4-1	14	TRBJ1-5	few	CASSQEGQLKPQHF
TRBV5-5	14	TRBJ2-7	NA	CASSLGDSIDEQYF
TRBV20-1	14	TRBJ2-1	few	CSARTSGLRNEQFF
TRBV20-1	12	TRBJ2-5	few	CSAGHRQETQYF
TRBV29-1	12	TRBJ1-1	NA	CSVSPNRGEAFF
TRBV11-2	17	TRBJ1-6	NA	CASSPTGGERMDSPLHF
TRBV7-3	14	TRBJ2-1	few	CASSSGLERGEQFF
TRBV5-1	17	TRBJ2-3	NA	CASSLRRAGEVADTQYF
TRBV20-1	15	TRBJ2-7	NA	CSAGRLAGDGGEQYF
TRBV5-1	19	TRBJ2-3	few	CASSAEPPQSGRGTDTQYF
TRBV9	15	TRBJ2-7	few	CASSVGLAGGYEQYF
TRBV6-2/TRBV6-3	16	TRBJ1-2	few	CASSYSHATRVGGYTF
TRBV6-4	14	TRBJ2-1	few	CASSEGETSNEQFF
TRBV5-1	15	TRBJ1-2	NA	CASSSDSHLSYGYTF
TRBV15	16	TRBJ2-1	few	CATSPRAGGGGNEQFF
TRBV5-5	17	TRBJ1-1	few	CASSLAYGTGLNTEAFF
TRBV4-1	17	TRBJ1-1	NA	CASSQAHSRGKGTEAFF
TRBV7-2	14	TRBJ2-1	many	CASSRLALRNEQFF
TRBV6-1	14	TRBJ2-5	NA	CASSVWGTQETQYF
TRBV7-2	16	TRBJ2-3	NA	CASSRGLAGVGDTQYF
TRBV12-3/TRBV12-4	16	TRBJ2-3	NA	CASSFRLAGFTDTQYF
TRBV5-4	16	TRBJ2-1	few	CASSLEGAGARNEQFF
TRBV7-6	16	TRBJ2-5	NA	CASSEGAEYRQETQYF
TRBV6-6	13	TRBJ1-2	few	CASSYSGLDGYTF